These T cell receptor beta chains were read from a single sample in a study of radiation and T cells in renal cell carcinoma. Only in-frame clones appear in the TCRdb table, and some are missing; sequencing was by immunoSEQ multiplex PCR. The sample includes roughly 130,000 clones, 70% to 90% of them seen just once. The sequencing used blood, collected from a patient whose treatment included radiotherapy and nephrectomy. The source is a woman in her sixties or seventies with renal cell carcinoma. CDR3s include the opening cysteine and the closing phenylalanine or tryptophan. D genes are given only for firm matches. For some rows the clone size is stated as once, few or many, or as a class when expanded; others skip it.

TRBJ2-2 | . | . | TRBV11-2 | TGTGCCAGCAGCCCCCAGATAAAGGGCGAGGAGCTGTTTTTT | CASSPQIKGEELFF
TRBJ2-2 | . | . | TRBV27 | TGTGCCAGCAGTTTCCTCCACGATCTGGGCACCGGGGAGCTGTTTTTT | CASSFLHDLGTGELFF
TRBJ2-3 | . | TRBD2 | TRBV19 | TGTGCCAGTAGGCCCCCGACTAGCGGGGGAATAAATACGCAGTATTTT | CASRPPTSGGINTQYF
TRBJ2-3 | . | . | TRBV29-1 | TGCAGCGTTGGTGGTAGCGGTACAGATACGCAGTATTTT | CSVGGSGTDTQYF
TRBJ1-5 | . | . | TRBV7-2 | TGTGCCAGCAGCTTCACTGTGGAGCACCGGGGCAATCAGCCCCAGCATTTT | CASSFTVEHRGNQPQHF
TRBJ2-7 | . | . | TRBV9 | TGTGCCAGCAGCGCTCTGGCAGGCACCTACGAGCAGTACTTC | CASSALAGTYEQYF
TRBJ1-4 | . | TRBD1 | TRBV5-1 | TGCGCCAGCACCGGGACAGGGGAATCTGAAAAACTGTTTTTT | CASTGTGESEKLFF
TRBJ2-7 | . | TRBD1 | TRBV19 | TGTGCCAGTAAAAGGGACAGTTCCTACGAGCAGTACTTC | CASKRDSSYEQYF
TRBJ2-6 | once | . | TRBV10-3 | TGTGCCATCAGTGCTACAGGAGCCTCTGGGGCCAACGTCCTGACTTTC | CAISATGASGANVLTF
TRBJ2-2 | few | . | TRBV19 | TGTGCCAGTAGCAACGGGAGGAACACCGGGGAGCTGTTTTTT | CASSNGRNTGELFF
TRBJ1-2 | . | . | TRBV6-5 | TGTGCCAGCAGTTACTCAGGGACAAGTGGCTACACCTTC | CASSYSGTSGYTF
TRBJ1-1 | . | . | TRBV19 | TGTGCCAGTAGTATGAACCAAGGGGTTACTGAAGCTTTCTTT | CASSMNQGVTEAFF
TRBJ1-4 | . | . | TRBV5-4 | TGTGCCAGCAGCTTGGTGGGAGGCAGTAATGAAAAACTGTTTTTT | CASSLVGGSNEKLFF
TRBJ1-2 | . | . | TRBV9 | TGTGCCAGCAGCTCAGACGGGGTTGGCTATGGCTACACCTTC | CASSSDGVGYGYTF
TRBJ2-1 | . | TRBD2 | TRBV19 | TGTGCCAGTCGGACGCGTATGGCTAGCGGTTACAATGAGCAGTTCTTC | CASRTRMASGYNEQFF
TRBJ2-3 | once | TRBD1 | TRBV5-6 | TGTGCCAGCAGCCAAAACACAGGGGCAGATACGCAGTATTTT | CASSQNTGADTQYF
TRBJ2-1 | once | TRBD2 | TRBV2 | TGTGCCAGCAGCGCCACTAGCGGCTCCTACAATGAGCAGTTCTTC | CASSATSGSYNEQFF